These T cell receptor beta chains were read from a single sample in a study of TIL therapy for anti-PD-1-resistant metastatic lung cancer. Produced via immunoSEQ multiplex PCR; TCRdb's table is partial and in-frame only. This table has approximately 97,000 clones, about three fifths appearing once. The source was tumor tissue, collected at baseline. The receptors shown here come from a person aged 25 to 85 with non-small cell lung cancer. Both conserved end residues are part of each CDR3. Each record gives: J gene, clone size, V gene, D gene, CDR3 DNA, CDR3 protein. The D gene is left open where the match is weak. Some rows have no size entry. The others give once, few or many, or a class for an expanded clone.

j_call: TRBJ2-3
clone_size: NA
v_call: TRBV5-6
d_call: NA
cdr3_nt: TGTGCCAGCAGCCCTCGGGGGTCAGATACGCAGTATTTT
cdr3_aa: CASSPRGSDTQYF

j_call: TRBJ2-7
clone_size: NA
v_call: TRBV28
d_call: NA
cdr3_nt: TGTGCCAGCAGTTTATCGGGGGAGCAGTACTTC
cdr3_aa: CASSLSGEQYF

j_call: TRBJ2-5
clone_size: NA
v_call: TRBV7-7
d_call: TRBD1
cdr3_nt: TGTGCTAGCAGCCGCCGACCCGGGACAGGAGAGACCCAGTACTTC
cdr3_aa: CASSRRPGTGETQYF

j_call: TRBJ2-7
clone_size: few
v_call: TRBV7-2
d_call: NA
cdr3_nt: TGTGCCAGCAGCTTAAATGGCGAGCAGTACTTC
cdr3_aa: CASSLNGEQYF

j_call: TRBJ2-3
clone_size: NA
v_call: TRBV28
d_call: NA
cdr3_nt: TGTGCCAGCAGTTTCTCACGGGTTAGCACAGATACGCAGTATTTT
cdr3_aa: CASSFSRVSTDTQYF

j_call: TRBJ2-7
clone_size: few
v_call: TRBV6-5
d_call: NA
cdr3_nt: TGTGCCAGCAGTTACGGCGGGTCCCCCTACGAGCAGTACTTC
cdr3_aa: CASSYGGSPYEQYF

j_call: TRBJ1-1
clone_size: NA
v_call: TRBV21-1
d_call: NA
cdr3_nt: TGTGCCAGCAGCAGGGGTAACACTGAAGCTTTCTTT
cdr3_aa: CASSRGNTEAFF

j_call: TRBJ2-2
clone_size: NA
v_call: TRBV18
d_call: NA
cdr3_nt: TGTGCCAGCTCGTCGTCCGGACATCGAACCGGGGAGCTGTTTTTT
cdr3_aa: CASSSSGHRTGELFF

j_call: TRBJ2-7
clone_size: many
v_call: TRBV30
d_call: NA
cdr3_nt: TGTGCCTGGAGTTCGGGGACCTACGAGCAGTACTTC
cdr3_aa: CAWSSGTYEQYF

j_call: TRBJ2-7
clone_size: NA
v_call: TRBV7-9
d_call: NA
cdr3_nt: TGTGCCAGCAGCTTAGGCCAGGGAGGCGAGCAGTACTTC
cdr3_aa: CASSLGQGGEQYF

j_call: TRBJ1-1
clone_size: NA
v_call: TRBV9
d_call: NA
cdr3_nt: TGTGCCAGCAGCGTAGCTAGGGAGGCAGTGGCTCCCAGCACTGAAGCTTTCTTT
cdr3_aa: CASSVAREAVAPSTEAFF

j_call: TRBJ2-3
clone_size: NA
v_call: TRBV7-9
d_call: NA
cdr3_nt: TGTGCCAGCGGGCCACAGAAGGCGGATACGCAGTATTTT
cdr3_aa: CASGPQKADTQYF

j_call: TRBJ1-3
clone_size: NA
v_call: TRBV7-2
d_call: NA
cdr3_nt: TGTGCCAGCAGCTTCCGGGACTATGGAAACACCATATATTTT
cdr3_aa: CASSFRDYGNTIYF

j_call: TRBJ2-2
clone_size: few
v_call: TRBV7-3
d_call: TRBD2
cdr3_nt: TGTGCCAGCAGCTTAACGTTACTAGCGGGGGGCAGAACCGGGGAGCTGTTTTTT
cdr3_aa: CASSLTLLAGGRTGELFF

j_call: TRBJ1-2
clone_size: NA
v_call: TRBV7-9
d_call: TRBD1
cdr3_nt: TGTGCCAGCAATCGACAGGGATCAGATGGCTACACCTTC
cdr3_aa: CASNRQGSDGYTF

j_call: TRBJ2-1
clone_size: NA
v_call: TRBV11-2
d_call: NA
cdr3_nt: TGTGCCAGCAGCTTAGGGCAGTACAATGAGCAGTTCTTC
cdr3_aa: CASSLGQYNEQFF

j_call: TRBJ1-1
clone_size: NA
v_call: TRBV11-2
d_call: NA
cdr3_nt: TGTGCCAGCAGCTTGTCTCCCACAGCCCAGAACACTGAAGCTTTCTTT
cdr3_aa: CASSLSPTAQNTEAFF

j_call: TRBJ2-2
clone_size: few
v_call: TRBV18
d_call: NA
cdr3_nt: TGTGCCAGCTCACCCCTACTCGGCACCGGGGAGCTGTTTTTT
cdr3_aa: CASSPLLGTGELFF

j_call: TRBJ2-7
clone_size: NA
v_call: TRBV27
d_call: TRBD1
cdr3_nt: TGTGCCAGCAGTCCGGGACAGGGTGACGAGCAGTACTTC
cdr3_aa: CASSPGQGDEQYF

j_call: TRBJ1-2
clone_size: NA
v_call: TRBV5-6
d_call: NA
cdr3_nt: TGTGCCAGCAGCTCCCAGGGCCACTATGGCTACACCTTC
cdr3_aa: CASSSQGHYGYTF

j_call: TRBJ2-1
clone_size: few
v_call: TRBV7-8
d_call: TRBD2
cdr3_nt: TGTGCCAGCAGCTTACGGGCTAGCGGGGGGGCTGGCTCCTACAATGAGCAGTTCTTC
cdr3_aa: CASSLRASGGAGSYNEQFF

j_call: TRBJ2-1
clone_size: NA
v_call: TRBV7-2
d_call: NA
cdr3_nt: TGTGCCAGCAGCTTAGACGGCTCCCTGAATGAGCAGTTCTTC
cdr3_aa: CASSLDGSLNEQFF

j_call: TRBJ2-5
clone_size: once
v_call: TRBV27
d_call: TRBD2
cdr3_nt: TGTGCCAGCAGTTCGACTAGCGGGAGTGAGACCCAGTACTTC
cdr3_aa: CASSSTSGSETQYF

j_call: TRBJ1-5
clone_size: NA
v_call: TRBV13
d_call: NA
cdr3_nt: TGTGCCAGCAGCTTAAGATCGGAACAGCCCCAGCATTTT
cdr3_aa: CASSLRSEQPQHF

j_call: TRBJ2-1
clone_size: NA
v_call: TRBV19
d_call: NA
cdr3_nt: TGTGCCAGTAATTCCGGGAGACAAGGGGATGAGCAGTTCTTC
cdr3_aa: CASNSGRQGDEQFF

j_call: TRBJ2-2
clone_size: NA
v_call: TRBV4-3
d_call: NA
cdr3_nt: TGCGCCAGCAGCCTACTCAGGGGCTGGACCGGGGAGCTGTTTTTT
cdr3_aa: CASSLLRGWTGELFF

j_call: TRBJ2-7
clone_size: NA
v_call: TRBV7-2
d_call: NA
cdr3_nt: TGTGCCAGCAGCTTAGCCCCCCCAACTACTGCCTCCTACGAGCAGTACTTC
cdr3_aa: CASSLAPPTTASYEQYF

j_call: TRBJ1-5
clone_size: NA
v_call: TRBV7-8
d_call: TRBD1
cdr3_nt: TGTGCCAGCAGCTTAACACAGGGGAATCAGCCCCAGCATTTT
cdr3_aa: CASSLTQGNQPQHF

j_call: TRBJ2-7
clone_size: NA
v_call: TRBV15
d_call: NA
cdr3_nt: TGTGCCACCAGCAGAGGAGACGAAGTGACCTACGAGCAGTACTTC
cdr3_aa: CATSRGDEVTYEQYF

j_call: TRBJ2-7
clone_size: NA
v_call: TRBV5-5
d_call: TRBD2
cdr3_nt: TGTGCCAGCAGTTCCGGGACTAGCGGGAGGGCCTACGAGCAGTACTTC
cdr3_aa: CASSSGTSGRAYEQYF

j_call: TRBJ2-5
clone_size: few
v_call: TRBV15
d_call: NA
cdr3_nt: TGTGCCACCAGCAGAGATCGAGGGCAAGAGACCCAGTACTTC
cdr3_aa: CATSRDRGQETQYF

j_call: TRBJ2-3
clone_size: once
v_call: TRBV7-9
d_call: NA
cdr3_nt: TGTGCCAGCAGCTTATTAGGGCTTGCCGAAGATACGCAGTATTTT
cdr3_aa: CASSLLGLAEDTQYF

j_call: TRBJ1-1
clone_size: once
v_call: TRBV28
d_call: NA
cdr3_nt: TGTGCCAGCAGTTTATTGGGCAGCGTGAACACTGAAGCTTTCTTT
cdr3_aa: CASSLLGSVNTEAFF

j_call: TRBJ1-1
clone_size: many
v_call: TRBV18
d_call: NA
cdr3_nt: TGTGCCAGCTCACCAAGGGTACAGGGGAACACTGAAGCTTTCTTT
cdr3_aa: CASSPRVQGNTEAFF

j_call: TRBJ1-5
clone_size: NA
v_call: TRBV30
d_call: NA
cdr3_nt: TGTGCCTGGAGTGTCCTAAATCAGCCCCAGCATTTT
cdr3_aa: CAWSVLNQPQHF

j_call: TRBJ2-2
clone_size: NA
v_call: TRBV15
d_call: NA
cdr3_nt: TGTGCCACCAGCAGGACAGGGAGGAAAAGAACCGGGGAGCTGTTTTTT
cdr3_aa: CATSRTGRKRTGELFF

j_call: TRBJ1-1
clone_size: few
v_call: TRBV7-2
d_call: NA
cdr3_nt: TGTGCCAGCAGCTTCGCCCGTCTCAAAGGAGCTTTCTTT
cdr3_aa: CASSFARLKGAFF

j_call: TRBJ1-1
clone_size: NA
v_call: TRBV6-5
d_call: TRBD1
cdr3_nt: TGTGCCAGCAGCTCTACAGGGGCAGGGGACACTGAAGCTTTCTTT
cdr3_aa: CASSSTGAGDTEAFF

j_call: TRBJ2-1
clone_size: NA
v_call: TRBV27
d_call: TRBD1
cdr3_nt: TGTGCCAGCAGTCCTCGCCGGGACAGGAGAGAGAAGAGCTCCTACAATGAGCAGTTCTTC
cdr3_aa: CASSPRRDRREKSSYNEQFF

j_call: TRBJ2-1
clone_size: NA
v_call: TRBV4-3
d_call: TRBD2
cdr3_nt: TGCGCCAGCAGCGAATATCCGGCGGGAGATAGGCTCAATGAGCAGTTCTTC
cdr3_aa: CASSEYPAGDRLNEQFF

j_call: TRBJ2-1
clone_size: NA
v_call: TRBV21-1
d_call: NA
cdr3_nt: TGTGCCAGCAGCAAAAAGCCCCGGGACAGGGACTGCAATGAGCAGTTCTTC
cdr3_aa: CASSKKPRDRDCNEQFF

j_call: TRBJ2-3
clone_size: many
v_call: TRBV4-3
d_call: TRBD2
cdr3_nt: TGCGCCAGCAGCCAAGACCCCTCTAGCGGGATCACAGATACGCAGTATTTT
cdr3_aa: CASSQDPSSGITDTQYF

j_call: TRBJ2-2
clone_size: NA
v_call: TRBV5-1
d_call: TRBD1
cdr3_nt: TGCGCCAGCAGCTTCCCGGGACAGGGGACGAGGGAGCTGTTTTTT
cdr3_aa: CASSFPGQGTRELFF

j_call: TRBJ2-1
clone_size: NA
v_call: TRBV12-5
d_call: NA
cdr3_nt: TGTGCTAGTGGTTTGGGGGCAGAACCCTACAATGAGCAGTTCTTC
cdr3_aa: CASGLGAEPYNEQFF

j_call: TRBJ2-4
clone_size: NA
v_call: TRBV6-2/TRBV6-3
d_call: NA
cdr3_nt: TGTGCCAGCAGTTACATCTCCAGGGGACCTTCCAAAAACATTCAGTACTTC
cdr3_aa: CASSYISRGPSKNIQYF

j_call: TRBJ2-3
clone_size: NA
v_call: TRBV27
d_call: NA
cdr3_nt: TGTGCCAGCAGCCAACCACTTCTCGGGGGGCCACCGGGCGATACGCAGTATTTT
cdr3_aa: CASSQPLLGGPPGDTQYF

j_call: TRBJ2-3
clone_size: NA
v_call: TRBV9
d_call: NA
cdr3_nt: TGTGCCAGCAGCCCCCGGTCGCTTCCCTATACGCAGTATTTT
cdr3_aa: CASSPRSLPYTQYF

j_call: TRBJ2-1
clone_size: NA
v_call: TRBV7-2
d_call: TRBD2
cdr3_nt: TGTGCCAGCAGCCCCCAGGCGGGAGGGTTGGTTGAGCAGTTCTTC
cdr3_aa: CASSPQAGGLVEQFF

j_call: TRBJ2-3
clone_size: NA
v_call: TRBV3-1/TRBV3-2
d_call: NA
cdr3_nt: TGTGCCAGCAGCCTCGGGGCCGTCCGGGATACGCAGTATTTT
cdr3_aa: CASSLGAVRDTQYF

j_call: TRBJ1-2
clone_size: NA
v_call: TRBV29-1
d_call: NA
cdr3_nt: TGCAGCGTCAGGACAGACCGCTTTGGCTACACCTTC
cdr3_aa: CSVRTDRFGYTF